Listed below are T cell receptor beta chains from one sample, sequenced in a study of identical twins. TCRdb re-derived calls from the 5' RACE reads in MiXCR, one entry per CDR3 protein. This table holds more than 600,000 distinct CDR3 sequences, about 18% found once. This sample was shared with a second study, whose subject was T cells expressing NK-cell markers.

Specimen: PBMCs. These receptors were obtained from a woman under 30 in good health. Each CDR3 is given with its conserved first and last residue.

v_gene	len	j_gene	CDR3aa
TRBV20-1	12	TRBJ1-1	CSAGGVWAEAFF
TRBV9	14	TRBJ1-1	CASSALSLNTEAFF
TRBV7-6	13	TRBJ1-2	CASSLRQASGYTF
TRBV25-1	15	TRBJ2-2	CASSEPAGHTGELFF
TRBV12-3/TRBV12-4	13	TRBJ2-4	CASRLTSGDIQYF
TRBV11-2	13	TRBJ2-3	CASKTGSTDTQYF
TRBV12-3/TRBV12-4	12	TRBJ1-1	CASSRGGGEAFF
TRBV7-9	12	TRBJ2-7	CASRSGLYEQYF
TRBV24-1	14	TRBJ2-1	CATSGGPGNNEQFF
TRBV3-1	14	TRBJ2-3	CASSHNRGAHTQYF